These 10 T cell receptor beta chains came from one sample sequenced in a study of T cell responses to AZD1222 COVID-19 vaccine. TCRdb's table, derived via immunoSEQ multiplex PCR, lists solely in-frame clones and lacks some. The sample shows more than 95,000 clones, about 79% of them seen only once. Source: peripheral blood, taken 28 days after the second AZD1222 dose. Every receptor here comes from an adult who received the AZD1222 COVID-19 vaccine.

The chain uses TRBV7-9 and TRBJ2-1, with D hard to call. V was cut by 4 bases and J by 9 bases, with 13 bases left in between. Germline values: CDR1 SEHNR, CDR2 FQNEAQ (reference sequence). CDR3 length: 13 residues. CDR3: CASSSLTWGEQFF. The CDR3, as DNA: TGTGCCAGCAGCTCGCTTACCTGGGGTGAGCAGTTCTTC.

This clone occurred once. The chain joins TRBV2 to TRBJ1-5; D might be TRBD1 (6 bases). This CDR3 contains 14 residues. Per germline, CDR1 SNHLY and CDR2 FYNNEI. Trimming left V 7 bases short and J 6 bases short, with 16 bases between. CDR3 nucleotides: TGTGCCAGCACCGCGGGGGGGCCGGGTCAGCCCCAGCATTTT. Residues: CASTAGGPGQPQHF.

This clone has a handful of counts. The CDR3 loop is CSARDLGEQYF. CDR3 coding DNA: TGCAGTGCCCGGGACCTCGGCGAGCAGTACTTC. This sequence joins TRBV20-1 and TRBJ2-7; D might be TRBD1 or TRBD2, each matching 5 bases. The germline V gene encodes CDR1 DFQATT and CDR2 SNEGSKA (reference sequence). V was pared by 6 bases and J by 6 bases, with 12 bases between. This CDR3 comprises 11 residues.

This chain connects TRBV2 to TRBJ1-4; D is uncertain. The CDR3 has 14 amino acids. Germline CDR1 and CDR2: SNHLY and FYNNEI. The V end was cut by 7 bases, the J end by 0 bases, with 9 bases between. CDR3 protein: CASIKATTNEKLFF. The CDR3 DNA follows: TGTGCCAGCATTAAAGCGACAACTAATGAAAAACTGTTTTTT.

V is TRBV25-1 and J is TRBJ2-3; D possibly corresponds to TRBD2 (6 bases). CDR3 length equals 16 residues. V lost 6 bases and J lost 2, with 18 bases in between. Germline assignment: CDR1 MGHDK and CDR2 SYGVNS. In nucleotides, the CDR3 is TGTGCCAGCAGAGCCGGGACTTCACATCCCACAGATACGCAGTATTTT. It translates to CASRAGTSHPTDTQYF. The full variable domain, its missing parts supplied by reference TRBV25-1 and TRBJ2-3, is EADIYQTPRYLVIGTGKKITLECSQTMGHDKMYWYQQDPGMELHLIHYSYGVNSTEKGDLSSESTVSRIRTEHFPLTLESARPSHTSQYLCASRAGTSHPTDTQYFGPGTRLTVL.

The chain uses TRBV7-2 and TRBJ2-1, with D perhaps being TRBD1 or TRBD2 (5 bases each). This CDR3 comprises 11 residues. Per germline, CDR1 SGHTA and CDR2 FQGNSA. V lost 5 bases and J 16 bases, leaving 15 bases between the germline ends. The CDR3 DNA reads as TGTGCCAGCAGCGACCGGGACCAGTCATTCTTC. Translated, it gives CASSDRDQSFF.

This clone has more than one count but fewer than ten. V usage is TRBV5-5 and J usage is TRBJ1-4; D remains unclear. V lost 8 bases and J 2 bases, leaving 13 bases between the germline ends. The CDR3 covers 14 residues. CDR1 and CDR2 from the germline V gene are SGHKS and YYEKEE (reference sequence). CDR3 region: CASRSGGTNEKLFF. The DNA of the CDR3 is TGTGCCAGTAGGTCGGGCGGTACTAATGAAAAACTGTTTTTT.

The chain has TRBV2 and TRBJ1-4; the D is unclear. This CDR3 comprises 13 residues. The V and J ends lost 7 bases and 3 bases respectively, with 9 bases between them. CDR1 SNHLY and CDR2 FYNNEI come from the germline V gene. The DNA of the CDR3 is TGTGCCAGCACGGTGATCGCTAATGAAAAACTGTTTTTT. Its translation is CASTVIANEKLFF.

This chain connects TRBV18 to TRBJ2-7, with TRBD1 matching 8 bases. The junction had 14 bases not matched to a gene; V was cut back by 6 bases and J by 7 bases. Germline values: CDR1 KGHSH, CDR2 LQKENI. The CDR3 totals 15 residues. CDR3 residues: CASSPYEDRAREQYF. CDR3 bases: TGTGCCAGCTCTCCTTATGAGGACAGGGCTCGGGAGCAGTACTTC.

The chain recombines TRBV7-9 with TRBJ1-6; D is undetermined. V was trimmed by 4 bases and J by 12 bases, leaving 7 bases between them. Germline V CDR1 and CDR2: SEHNR, FQNEAQ (reference sequence). The CDR3 length is 11 residues. Written as DNA, the CDR3 is TGTGCCAGCAGCTCAGTGGGACCCCTCCACTTT. Translated: CASSSVGPLHF.